Each of the 20 T cell receptor beta chains below was sequenced from the same sample in a study of blood T cell repertoires in COVID-19. Using immunoSEQ multiplex PCR, the repertoire was profiled, and TCRdb retains in-frame clones only, with some absent. The table records roughly 230,000 clones, about 87% of them present only once. The specimen was peripheral blood. The receptors shown here come from a man between 65 and 79 years old with acute or convalescent COVID-19.

The genes are TRBV2 and TRBJ2-2; no clear D. V lost 6 bases, J lost 6 bases, and 8 bases lay in between. Per the germline V gene, CDR1 is SNHLY and CDR2 is FYNNEI. The CDR3 runs to 12 residues. CDR3 bases: TGTGCCAGCAGCGGAGAGCCCGGGGAGCTGTTTTTT. It yields the protein CASSGEPGELFF.

CDR3 sequence reads: CASSLRVGGNQPQHF. The CDR3 DNA is TGCGCCAGCAGCCTACGGGTCGGAGGAAATCAGCCCCAGCATTTT. The chain combines TRBV4-1 with TRBJ1-5; D unclear. This CDR3 has 15 amino acids. The V gene's germline CDR1 is MGHRA and CDR2 YSYEKL. V was clipped by 4 bases and J by 4 bases, with 14 bases between them.

The chain has TRBV7-8 and TRBJ2-5; a weak D match, TRBD1 (6 bases). V lost 5 bases to trimming and J lost 1 base, with 14 bases between them. The germline CDR1 and CDR2 sequences are SGHVS and FQNEAQ. The CDR3 has 15 amino acids. CDR3 bases: TGTGCCAGCAGCCTAGGGACAACGGTCCAAGAGACCCAGTACTTC. Encoded protein: CASSLGTTVQETQYF.

This chain links TRBV3-1 (or the pseudogene TRBV3-2) with TRBJ1-1, with 9 bases aligning to TRBD1. V gave up 4 bases and J gave up 4 bases; unmatched junction bases: 7. Germline loops: CDR1 LGHDT, CDR2 YNNKEL (reference sequence). This CDR3 contains 15 residues. The CDR3 sequence: CASSLPGQGRTEAFF. In DNA, the CDR3 is TGTGCCAGCAGCCTCCCGGGACAGGGCCGCACTGAAGCTTTCTTT.

This chain joins TRBV5-4 and TRBJ2-7, with 9 bases matching TRBD1. Looked up from germline, CDR1 is SGHNT and CDR2 is YYREEE (reference sequence). After removal of 4 bases from V and 0 bases from J, the junction contained 5 bases not matched to a gene. This CDR3 contains 15 residues. The CDR3 here is CASSRRDRDSYEQYF. In DNA, the CDR3 is TGTGCCAGCAGCCGCAGGGACAGGGACTCCTACGAGCAGTACTTC.

This clone appeared a few times. For the CDR3, the DNA is TGTGCCAGCAGTTCGACAGGAGGCTACAATGAGCAGTTCTTC. Translating gives CASSSTGGYNEQFF. The gene calls are TRBV27 and TRBJ2-1; a possible D gene is TRBD1 (6 bases). Germline loops: CDR1 MNHEY, CDR2 SMNVEV (reference sequence). This CDR3 is 14 amino acids long. V was trimmed by 4 bases and J by 3 bases, leaving 10 bases between them.

CDR3 protein: CASTGHNEQFF. CDR3 in DNA: TGTGCCAGCACAGGGCACAATGAGCAGTTCTTC. This rearrangement joins TRBV28 to TRBJ2-1, with D perhaps TRBD1 (5 bases). CDR3 length equals 11 residues. Germline-derived CDR1 and CDR2 are MDHEN and SYDVKM. The ends were cut back, 7 bases at V and 5 bases at J, with 6 bases in the middle.

DNA for the CDR3: TGTGCCAGCAGTGACTCGTCCCGGTCGGGCTATGGCTACACCTTC. This encodes CASSDSSRSGYGYTF. V is TRBV6-4 and J is TRBJ1-2; D gene unclear. CDR3 size: 15 residues. CDR1 and CDR2 (germline): MRHNA, SNTAGT. V lost 0 bases to trimming and J lost 4 bases, with 12 bases between them.

This clone was observed a single time. J is TRBJ2-1 and V is TRBV5-4; the match to TRBD2 covers 12 bases. The V gene's germline CDR1 is SGHNT and CDR2 YYREEE (reference sequence). V gave up 9 bases and J gave up 4 bases; unmatched junction bases: 2. CDR3 size: 13 residues. The CDR3 region is CATSGRDYNEQFF. The CDR3 region has the DNA TGTGCCACTAGCGGGAGGGATTACAATGAGCAGTTCTTC.

V usage is TRBV6-5 and J usage is TRBJ2-5, with TRBD1 as a possible D gene (5 bases). Per the germline V gene, CDR1 is MNHEY and CDR2 is SVGAGI. Trimming took off 2 bases at V and 5 bases at J, with 9 bases between the two ends. The CDR3 sequence is 13 residues long. The CDR3: CASSYGAGETQYF. Written as DNA, the CDR3 is TGTGCCAGCAGTTACGGGGCCGGGGAGACCCAGTACTTC.

This clone showed up just once. The chain combines TRBV6-5 with TRBJ1-6; 7 bases align to TRBD1. The CDR3 sequence is 15 residues long. The J segment lost 6 bases and the V segment lost 0 bases, leaving 2 bases of the junction unmatched. Germline CDR1 MNHEY, CDR2 SVGAGI. CDR3 sequence reads: CASSYSDRANSPLHF. CDR3 in DNA: TGTGCCAGCAGTTACTCTGACAGGGCTAATTCACCCCTCCACTTT.

V is TRBV5-5 and J is TRBJ2-1; 10 bases are a match to TRBD2. CDR1 is SGHKS and CDR2 is YYEKEE in the germline V gene (reference sequence). The CDR3 has 17 residues. The V and J ends lost 3 bases and 10 bases, in that order; junction bases with no gene match: 16. The CDR3 sequence: CASSWGIRASGSWEQFF. For the CDR3, the DNA is TGTGCCAGCAGCTGGGGGATCAGGGCTAGCGGGAGTTGGGAGCAGTTCTTC.

The rearrangement joins TRBV19 to TRBJ2-7, with D unresolved. V lost 2 bases and J lost 0, with 5 bases in between. Per the germline V gene, CDR1 is LNHDA and CDR2 is SQIVND (reference sequence). This CDR3 region has 13 residues. Here the CDR3 DNA reads TGTGCCAGTAGTATAACGGGCTCCTACGAGCAGTACTTC. This codes for CASSITGSYEQYF.

V is TRBV6-5 and J is TRBJ1-2; D gene unclear. Germline loops: CDR1 MNHEY, CDR2 SVGAGI. Trimming removed 0 bases from V and 1 base from J, with 3 bases in between. CDR3 length equals 13 residues. The chain's CDR3 is CASSYSNNYGYTF. Written as DNA, the CDR3 is TGTGCCAGCAGTTACTCCAATAACTATGGCTACACCTTC.

The rearrangement uses TRBV6-5 and TRBJ2-2; 7 nucleotides line up with TRBD1. CDR1 and CDR2 (germline): MNHEY, SVGAGI. CDR3 length: 15 amino acids. V was pared by 6 bases and J by 2 bases, with 6 bases of the junction left unmatched. The DNA for the CDR3 is TGTGCCAGCAGACGGACAGGCTTAAACACCGGGGAGCTGTTTTTT. It yields the protein CASRRTGLNTGELFF.

The rearrangement joins TRBV27 to TRBJ2-3; 7 bases are shared with TRBD1. This CDR3 is built from 13 residues. The germline CDR1 and CDR2 sequences are MNHEY and SMNVEV (reference sequence). V shed 5 bases and J 8 bases; nucleotides not matched to a gene: 7. Here the CDR3 reads CASSPQGVGTQYF. Here the CDR3 DNA reads TGTGCCAGCAGTCCGCAGGGGGTCGGTACGCAGTATTTT.

As DNA, the CDR3 is TGTGCCAGCAGCTTAAGCAGGGACTACGAGCAGTACTTC. Translating gives CASSLSRDYEQYF. The V gene is TRBV11-2, the J gene TRBJ2-7; tentatively, D is TRBD1 (5 bases). The CDR3 runs 13 residues. V lost 2 bases and J lost 3, with 8 bases in between. The germline CDR1 and CDR2 sequences are SGHAT and FQNNGV.

The chain joins TRBV5-6 to TRBJ1-5; tentatively, D is TRBD1 (5 bases). The germline V and J ends were trimmed by 0 bases and 7 bases, with 14 bases remaining between them. CDR1 and CDR2 (germline): SGHDT, YYEEEE. The CDR3 spans 15 residues. In DNA, the CDR3 is TGTGCCAGCAGCTTGGCAATTTCGGGGGTACAGCCCCAGCATTTT. Translating gives CASSLAISGVQPQHF.

This clone showed up just a few times. The chain links TRBV5-1 to TRBJ2-2; TRBD1 might be the D (6 bases). This CDR3 region has 16 residues. V was cut by 0 bases and J by 4 bases, with 13 bases left in between. Germline V gene data show CDR1 as SGHRS and CDR2 as YFSETQ. Written as DNA, the CDR3 is TGCGCCAGCAGCTTGGGTTTCAGGGGTCGCACCGGGGAGCTGTTTTTT. Protein product: CASSLGFRGRTGELFF.

CDR3 sequence: CASSDARSGDTEAFF. The CDR3 coding sequence is TGTGCCAGCAGTGATGCCCGATCGGGGGACACTGAAGCTTTCTTT. The chain couples TRBV25-1 to TRBJ1-1, with TRBD1 as a possible D gene (5 bases). This CDR3 is 15 amino acids long. V was shortened by 3 bases and J by 3 bases, with 14 bases between the two germline ends. Germline CDR1 is MGHDK and CDR2 is SYGVNS.